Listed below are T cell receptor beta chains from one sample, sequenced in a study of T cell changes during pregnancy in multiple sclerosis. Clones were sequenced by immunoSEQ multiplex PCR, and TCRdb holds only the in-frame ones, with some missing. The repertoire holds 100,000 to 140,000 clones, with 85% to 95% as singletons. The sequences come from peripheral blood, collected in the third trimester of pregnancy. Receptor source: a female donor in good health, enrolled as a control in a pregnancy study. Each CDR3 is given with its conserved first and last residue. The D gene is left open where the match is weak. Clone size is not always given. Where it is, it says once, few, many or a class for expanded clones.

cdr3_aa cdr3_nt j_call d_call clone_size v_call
CASTRDRAEFEQYF TGTGCCTCTACCCGGGACAGGGCCGAGTTCGAGCAGTACTTC TRBJ2-7 TRBD1 . TRBV11-2
CASSSAQLDRGWETQYF TGTGCCAGCAGCTCAGCCCAACTGGACAGGGGATGGGAGACCCAGTACTTC TRBJ2-5 TRBD1 . TRBV7-9
CASSLSTGELFF TGTGCCAGCAGCCTTTCCACCGGGGAGCTGTTTTTT TRBJ2-2 . . TRBV7-2
CASRKQGAIADTQYF TGTGCCAGCAGGAAACAGGGGGCGATCGCAGATACGCAGTATTTT TRBJ2-3 TRBD1 . TRBV7-9
CASSAGTGFSLLHF TGCGCCAGCAGTGCCGGGACAGGGTTTAGTCTCCTCCACTTT TRBJ1-6 TRBD1 . TRBV10-2
CASSSKNGISGNTIYF TGTGCCAGCAGCTCCAAAAACGGGATCTCTGGAAACACCATATATTTT TRBJ1-3 . . TRBV5-8
CASSPGGQSNEKLFF TGTGCCAGCAGCCCCGGGGGACAGTCTAATGAAAAACTGTTTTTT TRBJ1-4 TRBD1 . TRBV9
CASSSPDRGGTEAFF TGTGCCAGCAGTTCCCCCGACAGGGGTGGGACTGAAGCTTTCTTT TRBJ1-1 TRBD1 . TRBV6-5
CATSSGAGSYEQYF TGTGCCACTTCTAGCGGGGCGGGCTCCTACGAGCAGTACTTC TRBJ2-7 TRBD2 . TRBV14
CASSAGGSIYEQYF TGTGCCAGCAGCGCAGGGGGATCAATCTACGAGCAGTACTTC TRBJ2-7 TRBD1 . TRBV13
CASSFRTGNYEQYF TGTGCCAGCAGTTTTCGGACAGGGAACTACGAGCAGTACTTC TRBJ2-7 TRBD1 . TRBV25-1
CASSEFLAGDTDTQYF TGTGCCAGCAGTGAATTTCTAGCGGGGGACACAGATACGCAGTATTTT TRBJ2-3 TRBD2 . TRBV25-1
CASSQVSGGTDTQYF TGCGCCAGCAGCCAAGTAAGCGGGGGGACAGATACGCAGTATTTT TRBJ2-3 TRBD2 once TRBV4-3
CASREDRTRSEAFF TGTGCCAGCAGGGAAGACAGGACGCGGTCTGAAGCTTTCTTT TRBJ1-1 . once TRBV6-4
CASVRTEANEAFF TGTGCCAGCGTTAGGACAGAAGCAAATGAAGCTTTCTTT TRBJ1-1 . . TRBV2
CASSLGQVYGDTQYF TGTGCCAGCAGCTTGGGGCAGGTATACGGAGATACGCAGTATTTT TRBJ2-3 . . TRBV5-8
CAISQDRNTEAFF TGTGCCATCAGTCAGGACAGGAACACTGAAGCTTTCTTT TRBJ1-1 . . TRBV10-3
CASRAGTGDTDTQYF TGTGCCAGCAGAGCCGGGACAGGGGACACAGATACGCAGTATTTT TRBJ2-3 TRBD1 . TRBV6-5
CASSGTGVANQPQHF TGTGCCAGCAGCGGCACAGGGGTGGCCAATCAGCCCCAGCATTTT TRBJ1-5 TRBD1 . TRBV9
CASSPLNSGAGNEQFF TGTGCCAGTTCACCACTAAATAGCGGGGCGGGGAATGAGCAGTTCTTC TRBJ2-1 TRBD2 . TRBV18
CASSPEAMGSYEQYF TGTGCCAGCAGCCCCGAGGCGATGGGTTCCTACGAGCAGTACTTC TRBJ2-7 . . TRBV11-3
CASSPPVAGDNEQFF TGTGCCAGCTCACCACCAGTAGCGGGGGACAATGAGCAGTTCTTC TRBJ2-1 TRBD2 . TRBV18
CASSPGQGGNAVREKLFF TGTGCCAGCAGCCCGGGACAGGGTGGAAACGCCGTACGGGAAAAACTGTTTTTT TRBJ1-4 TRBD1 . TRBV7-9
CASSLWHGTGADTQYF TGTGCCAGCAGCTTATGGCATGGGACAGGGGCAGATACGCAGTATTTT TRBJ2-3 TRBD1 . TRBV7-9
CASSLGDRGRETQYF TGTGCCAGCAGCTTAGGGGACAGGGGGCGAGAGACCCAGTACTTC TRBJ2-5 TRBD1 . TRBV7-2
CASSLVVAAASTDTQYF TGCGCCAGCAGCTTGGTAGTAGCGGCAGCTAGCACAGATACGCAGTATTTT TRBJ2-3 . . TRBV5-1
CASSQETSGVRDTQYF TGCGCCAGCAGCCAAGAGACTAGCGGGGTGAGGGATACGCAGTATTTT TRBJ2-3 TRBD2 . TRBV4-3
CASIPLGRGGNTEAFF TGTGCCAGCATCCCCCTGGGGAGGGGAGGAAACACTGAAGCTTTCTTT TRBJ1-1 . . TRBV11-1
CASSVVGLAGGSNNEQFF TGTGCCAGCAGCGTAGTAGGCCTAGCGGGGGGATCAAACAATGAGCAGTTCTTC TRBJ2-1 TRBD2 . TRBV9
CASSPGAVSNTEAFF TGTGCCAGCTCACCAGGGGCAGTCTCGAACACTGAAGCTTTCTTT TRBJ1-1 . . TRBV18
CASSSGQGIMNTEAFF TGTGCCAGCAGCTCAGGACAGGGAATAATGAACACTGAAGCTTTCTTT TRBJ1-1 TRBD1 . TRBV7-2
CASSLALGGSTEAFF TGTGCCAGCAGTCTTGCGTTGGGAGGGAGCACTGAAGCTTTCTTT TRBJ1-1 . . TRBV6-5
CASMSSGGHNEQFF TGTGCCAGTATGAGTAGCGGGGGCCACAATGAGCAGTTCTTC TRBJ2-1 TRBD2 . TRBV19
CASSLTLAGTYEQYF TGCGCCAGCAGCTTGACCCTAGCGGGGACCTACGAGCAGTACTTC TRBJ2-7 TRBD2 . TRBV5-1
CASSIFGTGINYGYTF TGTGCCAGTAGTATATTCGGGACAGGGATCAACTATGGCTACACCTTC TRBJ1-2 TRBD1 . TRBV19
CASSLGGQDNSPLHF TGCGCCAGCAGCTTGGGGGGACAGGATAATTCACCCCTCCACTTT TRBJ1-6 TRBD1 . TRBV5-1
CASSLQRETQYF TGTGCCAGCAGCTTACAACGGGAGACCCAGTACTTC TRBJ2-5 . . TRBV7-8
CASSPQDRNYEQYF TGTGCCAGCTCACCACAGGACAGGAACTACGAGCAGTACTTC TRBJ2-7 TRBD1 . TRBV18
CASSFLSRGQEAGYTF TGTGCCAGCAGCTTTCTCTCCCGAGGGCAAGAAGCAGGCTACACCTTC TRBJ1-2 . . TRBV5-6
CASSPGGSQNEQFF TGTGCCAGCAGCCCAGGGGGGTCTCAGAATGAGCAGTTCTTC TRBJ2-1 . once TRBV7-2
CASGRLAGTDEQFF TGTGCCAGCGGCCGACTAGCGGGTACAGATGAGCAGTTCTTC TRBJ2-1 TRBD2 . TRBV7-3
CASRSTTNEKLFF TGTGCCAGCAGGTCTACAACTAATGAAAAACTGTTTTTT TRBJ1-4 . . TRBV2
CASSPTTSGGAGGYNEQFF TGTGCCAGCAGCCCTACGACTAGCGGGGGGGCCGGGGGCTACAATGAGCAGTTCTTC TRBJ2-1 TRBD2 . TRBV4-2
CASSSTGSSYEQYF TGTGCCAGCAGTTCAACAGGTTCCTCCTACGAGCAGTACTTC TRBJ2-7 . . TRBV6-5
CASSIDLDRGVSDTQYF TGTGCCAGTAGTATAGATCTCGACAGGGGAGTAAGTGATACGCAGTATTTT TRBJ2-3 TRBD1 once TRBV19
CSVVADSNQPQHF TGCAGCGTTGTTGCAGATAGCAATCAGCCCCAGCATTTT TRBJ1-5 . . TRBV29-1
CASTISGEGYTF TGTGCCAGCACAATCTCTGGGGAGGGCTACACCTTC TRBJ1-2 . . TRBV11-3